This TCR beta chain is drawn from a study of cytomegalovirus exposure and HLA in healthy donors. Trimming removed 6 bases at V and 2 bases at J, with 10 bases between. The CDR3 contains 12 residues. Germline loops: CDR1 SQVTM, CDR2 ANQGSEA. Clones were read by immunoSEQ multiplex PCR, and TCRdb kept only the in-frame ones, dropping some. This sample carries over 130,000 clones, around 87% of them seen once, and the ten largest clones take approximately 8.7%. The sequence was obtained from a man younger than 35 in good health and CMV-seropositive. The genes are TRBV29-1 and TRBJ1-2; D possibly corresponds to TRBD1 (5 bases). Sample: PBMCs. The CDR3 nucleotides read TGCAGCGTCGACAGCCCGAACTATGGCTACACCTTC. Amino acid sequence: CSVDSPNYGYTF.